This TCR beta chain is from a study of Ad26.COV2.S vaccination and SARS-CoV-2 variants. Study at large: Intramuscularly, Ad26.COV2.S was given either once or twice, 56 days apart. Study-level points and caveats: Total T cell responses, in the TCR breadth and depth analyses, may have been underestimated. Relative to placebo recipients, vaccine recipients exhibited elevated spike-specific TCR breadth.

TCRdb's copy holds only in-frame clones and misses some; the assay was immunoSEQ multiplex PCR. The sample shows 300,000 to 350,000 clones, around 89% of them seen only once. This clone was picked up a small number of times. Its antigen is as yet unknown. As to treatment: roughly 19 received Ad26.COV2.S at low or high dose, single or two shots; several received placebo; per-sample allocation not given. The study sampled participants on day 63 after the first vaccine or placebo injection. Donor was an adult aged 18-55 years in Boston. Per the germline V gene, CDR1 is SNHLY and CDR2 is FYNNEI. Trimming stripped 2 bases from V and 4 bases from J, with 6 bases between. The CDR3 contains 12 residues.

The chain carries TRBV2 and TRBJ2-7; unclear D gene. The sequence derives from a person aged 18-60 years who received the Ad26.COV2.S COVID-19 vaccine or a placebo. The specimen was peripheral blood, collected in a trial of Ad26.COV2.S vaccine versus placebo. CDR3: CASSELGYEQYF. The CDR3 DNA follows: TGTGCCAGCAGTGAACTAGGGTACGAGCAGTACTTC.